The 19 T cell receptor beta chains in this list originate from one sample, sequenced in a study of chemoradiotherapy in HPV16-positive cancers. Clones were read by immunoSEQ multiplex PCR, and TCRdb kept only the in-frame ones, dropping some. The data show roughly 3,400 clones, approximately 90% seen once. Sequenced here: tumor tissue, sampled from a patient who underwent chemoradiotherapy. The receptors were gathered from a human donor with HPV-associated anogenital cancer.

This clone was observed once. The V gene is TRBV4-2, the J gene TRBJ2-7; D unresolved. The V gene lost 0 bases and the J gene lost 2 bases, with 5 bases spanning the gap. CDR1 and CDR2 (germline): LGHNA, YNFKEQ. The CDR3 is 13 amino acids. CDR3 in amino acids: CASSQDRTYEQYF. CDR3 nucleotide sequence: TGTGCCAGCAGCCAAGATAGAACCTACGAGCAGTACTTC.

The chain carries TRBV7-2 and TRBJ2-2; tentatively, D is TRBD1 or TRBD2 (6 bases each). This CDR3 contains 17 residues. Deletions cut 0 bases from V and 4 bases from J, with 15 bases between. CDR1 is SGHTA, CDR2 FQGNSA, per germline. Here the CDR3 reads CASSLAQGRGATGELFF. The CDR3 coding sequence is TGTGCCAGCAGCTTAGCTCAGGGAAGGGGGGCCACCGGGGAGCTGTTTTTT.

The chain joins TRBV29-1 to TRBJ2-3; either TRBD1 or TRBD2 may supply D (6 bases each). The V gene's germline CDR1 is SQVTM and CDR2 ANQGSEA. This CDR3 contains 14 residues. V was clipped by 7 bases and J by 2 bases, with 16 bases between them. The CDR3 here is CSERGAGLTDTQYF. The CDR3 DNA is TGCAGCGAAAGGGGGGCAGGGCTCACAGATACGCAGTATTTT.

The chain has TRBV27 and TRBJ2-3; perhaps TRBD1 as D (5 bases). V lost 2 bases to trimming and J lost 7 bases, with 16 bases between them. The CDR3 loop spans 15 amino acids. The V gene's germline CDR1 is MNHEY and CDR2 SMNVEV (reference sequence). The CDR3 region is CASSLQGIRLHTQYF. CDR3 DNA: TGTGCCAGCAGTTTACAGGGAATCCGCCTGCATACGCAGTATTTT.

As DNA, the CDR3 is TGTGCCATCAGTGTAGGGACTAGCGGAACCCAAGAGACCCAGTACTTC. This sequence encodes CAISVGTSGTQETQYF. The J gene is TRBJ2-5, the V gene TRBV10-3; 11 nucleotides align to TRBD2. The CDR3 has 16 residues. J lost 1 base, V lost 4 bases, and 5 bases had no gene match. Germline CDR1 reads ENHRY; CDR2 reads SYGVKD.

V gene TRBV5-4 combines with J gene TRBJ1-2; the match to TRBD1 covers 11 bases. This CDR3 spans 16 amino acids. Germline V lookup: CDR1 SGHNT, CDR2 YYREEE (reference sequence). V dropped 4 bases and J dropped 7; count of bases not matched to a gene: 12. CDR3 amino acids: CASSLGSWTGGGGYTF. As DNA, the CDR3 is TGTGCCAGCAGCCTGGGATCTTGGACAGGGGGCGGTGGCTACACCTTC.

This clone was seen once. The rearrangement joins TRBV9 to TRBJ2-4; D remains unclear. The CDR3 totals 13 residues. The germline V and J ends were trimmed by 4 bases and 8 bases, with 13 bases remaining between them. The germline CDR1 and CDR2 sequences are SGDLS and YYNGEE. CDR3 loop: CASSPPGTDIQYF. The CDR3 DNA reads as TGTGCCAGCAGCCCCCCCGGAACCGACATTCAGTACTTC.

The J gene is TRBJ1-1, the V gene TRBV6-1; 8 bases map to TRBD1. This CDR3 is built from 15 residues. Per the germline V gene, CDR1 is MNHNS and CDR2 is SASEGT. Trimming took 6 bases from V and 0 from J; bases not matched to a gene: 6. The chain's CDR3 is CASRLGTGVNTEAFF. CDR3 bases: TGTGCCAGCAGACTTGGGACAGGCGTGAACACTGAAGCTTTCTTT.

The sample holds one count of this clone. V is TRBV28 and J is TRBJ1-1, with 9 bases aligning to TRBD1. The CDR3 covers 15 residues. The germline V gene has CDR1 MDHEN and CDR2 SYDVKM. V gave up 5 bases and J gave up 3 bases; unmatched junction bases: 7. CDR3 sequence (DNA): TGTGCCAGCAGTGGTCTCACAGGGGGCGACACTGAAGCTTTCTTT. This encodes CASSGLTGGDTEAFF.

The chain recombines TRBV11-2 with TRBJ1-2; D gene uncertain. This CDR3 spans 15 amino acids. The V end lost 4 bases, the J end lost 4 bases, and 16 bases lay between the germline ends. Germline V gene data show CDR1 as SGHAT and CDR2 as FQNNGV. This chain's CDR3 is CASSSDLGRTYGYTF. The CDR3 DNA is TGTGCCAGCAGCTCTGACCTTGGGCGGACCTATGGCTACACCTTC.

V and J are TRBV11-3 and TRBJ2-3; D might be TRBD2 (5 bases). The V gene's germline CDR1 is SGHNT and CDR2 YENEEA. V gave up 3 bases and J gave up 3 bases, with 13 bases separating them. This CDR3 comprises 15 residues. The CDR3 reads CASSFVGDGTDTQYF. CDR3 nucleotide sequence: TGTGCCAGCAGCTTTGTGGGAGACGGTACAGATACGCAGTATTTT.

This chain joins TRBV7-8 and TRBJ2-3; unclear D gene. The CDR3 covers 12 residues. V was shortened by 6 bases and J by 12 bases, with 16 bases between the two germline ends. The germline V gene has CDR1 SGHVS and CDR2 FQNEAQ. The CDR3 sequence is CASSPNWGTQYF. The CDR3 nucleotides read TGTGCCAGCAGTCCTAATTGGGGTACTCAGTATTTT.

The chain couples TRBV5-8 to TRBJ2-3, with 9 bases aligning to TRBD1. The J segment lost 5 bases and the V segment lost 4 bases, leaving 8 bases of the junction unmatched. Germline-derived CDR1 and CDR2 are SGHTS and YDEGEE. The CDR3 is 15 residues long. The CDR3 is CASSRPGTGIDTQYF. The CDR3 bases are TGTGCCAGCAGCCGTCCCGGGACAGGGATAGATACGCAGTATTTT.

This clone was seen only once. DNA of the CDR3: TGTGCCAGCAGCTGGGGAGAGACCCAGTACTTC. It codes for CASSWGETQYF. This rearrangement joins TRBV11-3 to TRBJ2-5; D ambiguous. CDR3 size: 11 residues. Trimming stripped 4 bases from V and 4 bases from J, with 4 bases between. CDR1 and CDR2 from the germline V gene are SGHNT and YENEEA.

In regard to this clone: The sample has other DNA sequences that encode this CDR3 too. The chain combines TRBV6-1 with TRBJ2-1, with TRBD1 identical over 8 bases. V lost 1 base, J lost 6 bases, and 8 bases stayed unmatched. Germline CDR1 MNHNS, CDR2 SASEGT. The CDR3 runs to 16 residues. The CDR3, as DNA: TGTGCCAGCAGTGAAGGTTTGGGAACAGGGGGCAATGAGCAGTTCTTC. Its translation is CASSEGLGTGGNEQFF.

The chain is built from TRBV9 and TRBJ2-1; TRBD2 agrees at 9 bases. This CDR3 region has 17 residues. V lost 0 bases to trimming and J lost 9 bases; unmatched junction nucleotides: 13. Germline V gives CDR1 SGDLS, CDR2 YYNGEE. CDR3 region: CASSVGVAGVLVGEQFF. CDR3 nucleotide sequence: TGTGCCAGCAGCGTAGGGGTAGCGGGAGTGTTGGTTGGTGAGCAGTTCTTC.

Concerning this clone: At one end the junction does not follow the germline gene, possibly because of a read error. This chain links TRBV6-4 with TRBJ1-1; no firm D call. Germline V gene data show CDR1 as MRHNA and CDR2 as SNTAGT. The CDR3 has 14 amino acids. The CDR3 region is CASSYSLGHTEAFF. CDR3 bases: TGTGCCAGCAGTTACTCTCTAGGGCACACTGAAGCTTTCTTT.

J is TRBJ2-2 and V is TRBV11-1; D ambiguous. The CDR3 consists of 13 residues. The V gene's germline CDR1 is SGHAT and CDR2 FQDESV (reference sequence). V dropped 1 base and J dropped 4 bases, with 4 bases sitting between them. The CDR3 region has the DNA TGTGCCAGCAGCTTAGGGGGCACCGGGGAGCTGTTTTTT. As protein: CASSLGGTGELFF.

The CDR3 DNA reads as TGTGCCAGCAGTTTAGTAGCGGGAGCCCCCACCGGGGAGCTGTTTTTT. Its protein is CASSLVAGAPTGELFF. The chain uses TRBV27 and TRBJ2-2; 9 bases line up with TRBD2. Germline CDR1 is MNHEY and CDR2 is SMNVEV (reference sequence). The junction had 5 bases not matched to a gene; V was cut back by 2 bases and J by 4 bases. This CDR3 is built from 16 residues.